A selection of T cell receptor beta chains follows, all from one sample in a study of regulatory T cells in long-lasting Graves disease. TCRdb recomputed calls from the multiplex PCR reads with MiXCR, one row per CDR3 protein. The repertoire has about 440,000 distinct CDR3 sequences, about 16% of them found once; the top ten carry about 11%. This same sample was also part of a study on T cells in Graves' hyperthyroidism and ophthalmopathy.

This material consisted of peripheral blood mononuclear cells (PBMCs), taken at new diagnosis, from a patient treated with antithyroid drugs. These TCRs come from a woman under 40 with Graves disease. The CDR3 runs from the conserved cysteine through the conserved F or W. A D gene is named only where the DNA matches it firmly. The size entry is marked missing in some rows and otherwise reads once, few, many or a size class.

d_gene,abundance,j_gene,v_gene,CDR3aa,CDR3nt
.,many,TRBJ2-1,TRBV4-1,CASSPPGRETYNEQFF,TGCGCCAGCAGCCCCCCGGGCAGGGAAACCTACAATGAGCAGTTCTTC
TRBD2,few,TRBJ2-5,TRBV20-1,CSARDQGSGRWRETQYF,TGCAGTGCTAGAGATCAGGGTAGCGGGAGATGGCGGGAGACCCAGTACTTC
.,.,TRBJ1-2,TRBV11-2,CASSAPGDLYGYTF,TGTGCCAGCAGCGCCCCAGGGGACCTCTATGGCTACACCTTC
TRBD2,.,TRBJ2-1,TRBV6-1,CASSLPGREPFF,TGTGCCAGCAGCCTACCGGGGCGGGAGCCGTTCTTC
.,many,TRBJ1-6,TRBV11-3,CASSLGRNNSPLHF,TGTGCCAGCAGCCTCGGACGGAATAATTCACCCCTCCACTTT
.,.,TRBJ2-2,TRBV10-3,CATALDDTGELFF,TGTGCCACCGCCTTGGACGACACCGGGGAGCTGTTTTTT
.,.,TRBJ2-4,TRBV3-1,CASSQVSIQYF,TGTGCCAGCAGCCAAGTTTCCATTCAGTACTTC
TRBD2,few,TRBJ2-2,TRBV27,CASGTSAGELFF,TGTGCCAGCGGGACTAGCGCCGGGGAGCTGTTTTTT
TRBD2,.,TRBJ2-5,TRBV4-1,CASSRLGLADQETQYF,TGCGCCAGCAGCCGCCTCGGACTAGCGGACCAAGAGACCCAGTACTTC
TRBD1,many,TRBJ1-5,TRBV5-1,CASSLGSLQGELPQHF,TGCGCCAGCAGCTTAGGTTCGCTACAGGGGGAATTGCCCCAGCATTTT
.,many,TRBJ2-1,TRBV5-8,CASSLGPGRNPYNEQFF,TGTGCCAGCAGCTTGGGTCCCGGGAGAAACCCCTACAATGAGCAGTTCTTC
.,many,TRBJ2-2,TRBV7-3,CASSLKETGELFF,TGTGCCAGCAGCTTAAAGGAGACCGGGGAGCTGTTTTTT
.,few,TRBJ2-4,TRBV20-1,CSARALGQILQYF,TGCAGTGCTAGGGCCCTGGGACAAATTTTACAGTACTTC
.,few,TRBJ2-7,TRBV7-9,CASSLNPIPSDEQYF,TGTGCCAGCAGCTTAAACCCAATCCCTTCCGACGAGCAGTACTTC
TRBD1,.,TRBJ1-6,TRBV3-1,CASSLRDRGLNSPLHF,TGTGCCAGCAGCCTACGGGACAGGGGTTTGAATTCACCCCTCCACTTT
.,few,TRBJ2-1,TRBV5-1,CASSLMPTTYNEQFF,TGCGCCAGCAGCTTAATGCCGACAACCTACAATGAGCAGTTCTTC
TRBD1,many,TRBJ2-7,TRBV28,CASSFRDRAYEQYF,TGTGCCAGCAGTTTTCGGGACAGGGCCTACGAGCAGTACTTC
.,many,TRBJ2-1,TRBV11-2,CASSPRVERTSSYNEQFF,TGTGCCAGCAGCCCCCGGGTGGAGCGGACTTCCTCCTACAATGAGCAGTTCTTC
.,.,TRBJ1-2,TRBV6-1,CASSEAHPPPFLGYTF,TGTGCCAGCAGTGAAGCGCATCCTCCACCCTTTCTCGGCTACACCTTC
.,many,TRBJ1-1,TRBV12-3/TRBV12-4,CASTGDTNTEAFF,TGTGCCAGCACGGGGGATACGAACACTGAAGCTTTCTTT
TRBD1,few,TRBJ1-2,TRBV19,CASSGAKTGRYGYTF,TGTGCCAGTAGTGGAGCCAAGACAGGGCGCTATGGCTACACCTTC
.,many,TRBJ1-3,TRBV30,CAWAVGNTIYF,TGTGCCTGGGCGGTGGGAAACACCATATATTTT
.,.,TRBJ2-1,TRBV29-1,CSVDSGLAADEQFF,TGCAGCGTTGACTCGGGCCTCGCCGCCGATGAGCAGTTCTTC
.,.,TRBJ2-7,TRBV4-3,CASSREQGGSYEQYF,TGCGCCAGCAGCCGAGAACAGGGAGGCTCCTACGAGCAGTACTTC
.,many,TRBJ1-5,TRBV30,CAVSRATDQPQHF,TGTGCCGTATCCAGGGCGACGGATCAGCCCCAGCATTTT
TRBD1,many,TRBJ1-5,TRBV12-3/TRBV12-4,CASSLTGTSFQPQHF,TGTGCCAGCAGCCTGACAGGGACCTCCTTCCAGCCCCAGCATTTT
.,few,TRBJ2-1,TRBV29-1,CSGLGPKPSYNEQFF,TGCAGCGGGCTCGGGCCTAAACCTTCCTACAATGAGCAGTTCTTC
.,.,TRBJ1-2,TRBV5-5,CASSFSVGRDYGYTF,TGTGCCAGCAGCTTTTCAGTAGGACGGGACTATGGCTACACCTTC
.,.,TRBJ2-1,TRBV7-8,CASSFWRGDNEQFF,TGTGCCAGCAGCTTCTGGCGCGGGGACAATGAGCAGTTCTTC
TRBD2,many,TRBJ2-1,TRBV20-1,CSAGIGTSGYNEQFF,TGCAGTGCTGGAATCGGGACTAGCGGTTACAATGAGCAGTTCTTC
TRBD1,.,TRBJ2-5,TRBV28,CASSLEQGAGETQYF,TGTGCCAGCAGTTTAGAACAGGGGGCGGGGGAGACCCAGTACTTC
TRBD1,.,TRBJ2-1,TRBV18,CATLGTGVDEQFF,TGTGCCACCCTTGGGACAGGGGTTGATGAGCAGTTCTTC
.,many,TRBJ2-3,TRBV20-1,CSAGESSTDTQYF,TGCAGTGCCGGAGAATCGAGCACAGATACGCAGTATTTT
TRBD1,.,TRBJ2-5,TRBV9,CASSSTGTEETQYF,TGTGCCAGCAGCAGCACCGGGACAGAAGAGACCCAGTACTTC
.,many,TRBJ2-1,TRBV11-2,CASSEPGVYNEQFF,TGTGCCAGCAGCGAGCCAGGGGTCTACAATGAGCAGTTCTTC
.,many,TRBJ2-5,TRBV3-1,CASSLGRGGSLEETQYF,TGTGCCAGCAGCCTTGGCCGCGGAGGGAGCCTGGAGGAGACCCAGTACTTC
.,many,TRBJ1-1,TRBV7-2,CASSLAVRATEAFF,TGTGCCAGCAGCTTAGCGGTCAGGGCCACTGAAGCTTTCTTT
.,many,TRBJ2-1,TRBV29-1,CSVGAWSDVNEQFF,TGCAGCGTGGGAGCCTGGAGCGATGTCAATGAGCAGTTCTTC
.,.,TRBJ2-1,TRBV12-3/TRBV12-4,CASSEGDAIEQFF,TGTGCCAGCAGTGAAGGGGATGCTATTGAGCAGTTCTTC
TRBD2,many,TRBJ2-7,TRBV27,CASSSRTSDYEQYF,TGTGCCAGCAGTTCCCGGACTAGCGATTACGAGCAGTACTTC
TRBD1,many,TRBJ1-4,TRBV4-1,CASSQHRLSGGIGEKLFF,TGCGCCAGCAGCCAACATAGACTCTCAGGGGGTATTGGGGAAAAACTGTTTTTT
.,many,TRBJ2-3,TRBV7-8,CASSSGTRSPDTQYF,TGTGCCAGCAGCTCCGGGACCCGCAGTCCAGATACGCAGTATTTT
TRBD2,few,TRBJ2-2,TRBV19,CASSIRTRSTGELFF,TGTGCCAGTAGTATTCGGACTAGGTCCACCGGGGAGCTGTTTTTT
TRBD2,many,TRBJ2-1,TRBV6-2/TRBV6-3,CASSYGGRGHEQFF,TGTGCCAGCAGTTACGGCGGGAGGGGCCATGAGCAGTTCTTC
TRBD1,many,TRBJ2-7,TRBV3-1,CASSQPTGHLYEQYF,TGTGCCAGCAGCCAACCGACAGGGCACCTCTACGAGCAGTACTTC
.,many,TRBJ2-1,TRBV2,CASKGTQQFF,TGTGCCAGCAAAGGGACACAGCAGTTCTTC
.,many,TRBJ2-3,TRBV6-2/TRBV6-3,CASSDTGDTQYF,TGTGCCAGCAGTGATACAGGGGATACGCAGTATTTT
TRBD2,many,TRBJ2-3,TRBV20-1,CSARAGGSTDTQYF,TGCAGTGCGAGAGCGGGGGGAAGCACAGATACGCAGTATTTT
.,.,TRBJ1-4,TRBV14,CASSQPGAPNEKLFF,TGTGCCAGCAGCCAACCGGGGGCCCCCAATGAAAAACTGTTTTTT
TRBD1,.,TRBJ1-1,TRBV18,CASSPGTGSSTEAFF,TGTGCCAGCTCACCAGGGACAGGGAGCAGCACTGAAGCTTTCTTT
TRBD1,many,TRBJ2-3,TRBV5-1,CASSVGQGPITDTQYF,TGCGCCAGCAGCGTAGGACAGGGCCCAATCACAGATACGCAGTATTTT
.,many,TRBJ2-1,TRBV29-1,CSVVRDIAYNEQFF,TGCAGCGTCGTCCGGGATATTGCTTACAATGAGCAGTTCTTC
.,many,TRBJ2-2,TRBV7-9,CASSPLTGGTGELFF,TGTGCCAGCAGCCCCCTCACCGGAGGAACCGGGGAGCTGTTTTTT